This T cell receptor (beta chain) derives from a study of post-analysis software for immune sequencing data. This clonotype was seen only a few times. The target antigen is unknown. The V gene's germline CDR1 is SQVTM and CDR2 ANQGSEA. V shed 7 bases and J shed 3 bases, with 12 bases lying between them. The length of the CDR3 is 13 residues. General study findings and limits: Roughly 5 TRBV segments were significantly more frequent in patients than in controls. TRBV5-6, TRBV5-1 and TRBV20-1 were among these segments.

The library was made from cDNA and included unique molecular identifiers. TCRdb re-derived calls from the PCR reads in MiXCR, one entry per CDR3 protein. Here the sample spans some 890,000 distinct CDR3 sequences, approximately 57% being singletons. This clonotype was obtained from a girl aged 10 to 17 with multiple sclerosis. The rearrangement joins TRBV29-1 to TRBJ1-4; D is possibly TRBD1 (6 bases). Material: blood. In DNA, the CDR3 is TGCAGCGGGTTACAGGGTGCTAATGAAAAACTGTTTTTT. Amino acids: CSGLQGANEKLFF. The variable domain in full, completed from reference TRBV29-1 and TRBJ1-4, reads SAVISQKPSRDICQRGTSLTIQCQVDSQVTMMFWYRQQPGQSLTLIATANQGSEATYESGFVIDKFPISRPNLTFSTLTVSNMSPEDSSIYLCSGLQGANEKLFFGSGTQLSVL.